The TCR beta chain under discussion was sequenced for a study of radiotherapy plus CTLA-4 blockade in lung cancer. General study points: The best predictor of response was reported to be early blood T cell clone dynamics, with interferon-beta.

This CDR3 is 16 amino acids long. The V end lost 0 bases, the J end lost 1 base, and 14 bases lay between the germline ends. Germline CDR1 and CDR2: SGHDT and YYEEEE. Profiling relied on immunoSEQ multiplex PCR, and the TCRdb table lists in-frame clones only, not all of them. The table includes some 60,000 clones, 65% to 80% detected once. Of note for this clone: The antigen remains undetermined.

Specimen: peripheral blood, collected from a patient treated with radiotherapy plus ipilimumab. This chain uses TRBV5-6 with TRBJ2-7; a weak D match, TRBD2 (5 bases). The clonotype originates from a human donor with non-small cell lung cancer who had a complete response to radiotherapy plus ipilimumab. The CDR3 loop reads CASSLARVGRSYEQYV. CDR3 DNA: TGTGCCAGCAGCTTGGCAAGGGTGGGGAGATCCTACGAGCAGTACGTC.